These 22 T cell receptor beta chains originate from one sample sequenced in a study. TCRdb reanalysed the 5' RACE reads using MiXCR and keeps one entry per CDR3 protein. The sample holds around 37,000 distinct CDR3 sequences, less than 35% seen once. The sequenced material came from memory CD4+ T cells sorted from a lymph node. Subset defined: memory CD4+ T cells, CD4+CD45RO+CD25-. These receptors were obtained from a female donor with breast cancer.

Here the CDR3 reads CAWGYRDSRMNTEAFF. The CDR3 DNA reads TGTGCCTGGGGGTACCGGGACAGTCGAATGAACACTGAAGCTTTCTTT. V is TRBV30 and J is TRBJ1-1, with TRBD1 matching over 7 bases. V lost 5 bases, J lost 0 bases, and 12 bases stayed unmatched. The CDR3 covers 16 residues. Per the germline V gene, CDR1 is GTSNPN and CDR2 is SVGIG (reference sequence).

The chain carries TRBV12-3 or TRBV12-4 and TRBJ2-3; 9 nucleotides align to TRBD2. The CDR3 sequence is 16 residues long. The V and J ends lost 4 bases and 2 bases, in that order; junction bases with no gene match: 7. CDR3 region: CASSSISGSPTDTQYF. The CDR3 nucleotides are TGTGCCAGCAGTTCCATTAGCGGGAGCCCCACAGATACGCAGTATTTT.

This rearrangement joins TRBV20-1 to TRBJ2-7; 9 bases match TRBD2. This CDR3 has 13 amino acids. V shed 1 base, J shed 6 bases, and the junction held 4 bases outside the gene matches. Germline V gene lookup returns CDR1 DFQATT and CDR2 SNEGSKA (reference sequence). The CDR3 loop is CSARGEGLAEQYF. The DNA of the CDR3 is TGCAGTGCTAGAGGGGAGGGACTAGCCGAGCAGTACTTC.

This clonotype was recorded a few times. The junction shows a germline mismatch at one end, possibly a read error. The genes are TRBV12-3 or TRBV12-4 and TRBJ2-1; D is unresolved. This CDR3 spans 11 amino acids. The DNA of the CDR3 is TGTGCCAGCAGTTTTTACAATGAGCGGTTCTTC. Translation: CASSFYNERFF.

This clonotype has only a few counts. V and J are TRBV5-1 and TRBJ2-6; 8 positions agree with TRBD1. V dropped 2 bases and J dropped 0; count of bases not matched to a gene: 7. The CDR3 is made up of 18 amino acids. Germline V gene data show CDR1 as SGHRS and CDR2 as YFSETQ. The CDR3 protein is CASSFLTGVSSGANVLTF. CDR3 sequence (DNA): TGCGCCAGCAGCTTCCTGACAGGGGTAAGCTCTGGGGCCAACGTCCTGACTTTC.

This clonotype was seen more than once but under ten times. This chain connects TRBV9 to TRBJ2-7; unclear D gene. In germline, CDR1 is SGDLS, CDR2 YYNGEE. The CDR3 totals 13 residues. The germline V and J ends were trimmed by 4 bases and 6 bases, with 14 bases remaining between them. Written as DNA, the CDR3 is TGTGCCAGCAGCCTTATTGAGAACTCCGAGCAGTACTTC. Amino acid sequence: CASSLIENSEQYF.

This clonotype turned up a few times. DNA for the CDR3: TGTGCCAGCAGTTACTCGGCCGCAGGGAACACTGAAGCTTTCTTT. Translation: CASSYSAAGNTEAFF. The gene calls are TRBV6-6 and TRBJ1-1; D remains ambiguous. V shed 0 bases and J shed 1 base, with 9 bases lying between them. CDR3 size: 15 residues. The V gene's germline CDR1 is MNHNY and CDR2 SVGAGI (reference sequence).

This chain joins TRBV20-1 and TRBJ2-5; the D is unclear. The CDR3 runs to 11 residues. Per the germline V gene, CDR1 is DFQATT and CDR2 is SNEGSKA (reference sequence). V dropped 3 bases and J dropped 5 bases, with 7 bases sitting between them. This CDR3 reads CSASLLETQYF. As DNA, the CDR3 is TGCAGTGCTAGTTTGCTGGAGACCCAGTACTTC.

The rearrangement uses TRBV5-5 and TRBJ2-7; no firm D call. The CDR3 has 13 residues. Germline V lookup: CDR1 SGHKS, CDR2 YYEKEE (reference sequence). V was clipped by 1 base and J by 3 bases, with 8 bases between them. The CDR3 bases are TGTGCCAGCAGCTTGTCCCCAGTCTACGAGCAGTACTTC. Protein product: CASSLSPVYEQYF.

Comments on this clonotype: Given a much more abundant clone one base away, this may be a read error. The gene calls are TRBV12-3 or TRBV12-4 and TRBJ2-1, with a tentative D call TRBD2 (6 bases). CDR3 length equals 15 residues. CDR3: CASSVVNGGYNELFF. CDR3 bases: TGTGCCAGCAGCGTAGTTAACGGGGGATACAATGAGCTGTTCTTC.

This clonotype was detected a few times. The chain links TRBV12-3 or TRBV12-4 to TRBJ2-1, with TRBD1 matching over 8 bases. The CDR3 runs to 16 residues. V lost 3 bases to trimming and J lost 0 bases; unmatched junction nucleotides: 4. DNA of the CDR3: TGTGCCAGCAGTTTGGGTACAGGGGGCTCCTACAATGAGCAGTTCTTC. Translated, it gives CASSLGTGGSYNEQFF.

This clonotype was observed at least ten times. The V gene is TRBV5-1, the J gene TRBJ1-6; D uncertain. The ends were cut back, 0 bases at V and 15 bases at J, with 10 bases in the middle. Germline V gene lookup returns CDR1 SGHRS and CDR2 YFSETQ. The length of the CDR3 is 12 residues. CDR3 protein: CASSLEGTRLHF. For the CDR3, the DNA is TGCGCCAGCAGCTTGGAGGGCACTCGCCTCCACTTT.

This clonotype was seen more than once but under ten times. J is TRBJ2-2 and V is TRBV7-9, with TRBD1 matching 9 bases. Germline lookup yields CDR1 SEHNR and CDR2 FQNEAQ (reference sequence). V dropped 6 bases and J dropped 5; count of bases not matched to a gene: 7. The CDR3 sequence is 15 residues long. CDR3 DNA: TGTGCCAGCAGACCGACAGGGGGAGGGACCGGGGAGCTGTTTTTT. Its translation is CASRPTGGGTGELFF.

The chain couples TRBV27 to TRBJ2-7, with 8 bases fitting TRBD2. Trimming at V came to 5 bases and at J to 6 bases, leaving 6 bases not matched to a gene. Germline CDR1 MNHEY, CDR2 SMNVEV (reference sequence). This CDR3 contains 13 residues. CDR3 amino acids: CASSPGLVGEQYF. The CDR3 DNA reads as TGTGCCAGCAGTCCGGGACTAGTAGGCGAGCAGTACTTC.

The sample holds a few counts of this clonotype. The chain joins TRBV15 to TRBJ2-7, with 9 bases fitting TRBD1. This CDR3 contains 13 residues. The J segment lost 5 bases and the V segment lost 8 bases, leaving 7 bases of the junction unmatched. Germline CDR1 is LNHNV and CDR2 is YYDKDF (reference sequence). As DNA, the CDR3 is TGTGCCACCTGGGGACAGGGAGAACACGAGCAGTACTTC. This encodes CATWGQGEHEQYF.

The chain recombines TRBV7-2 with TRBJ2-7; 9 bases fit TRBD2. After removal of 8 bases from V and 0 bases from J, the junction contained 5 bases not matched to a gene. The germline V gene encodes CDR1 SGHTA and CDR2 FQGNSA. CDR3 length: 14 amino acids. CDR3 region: CTSRRLADSYEQYF. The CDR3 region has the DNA TGTACCAGCCGACGACTAGCGGACTCCTACGAGCAGTACTTC.

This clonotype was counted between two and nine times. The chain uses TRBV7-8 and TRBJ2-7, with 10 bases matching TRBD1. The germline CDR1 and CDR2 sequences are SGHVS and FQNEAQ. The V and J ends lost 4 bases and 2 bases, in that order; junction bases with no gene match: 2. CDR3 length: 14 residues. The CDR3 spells CASSSGQGAYEQYF. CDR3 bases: TGTGCCAGCAGCTCAGGACAGGGGGCCTACGAGCAGTACTTC.

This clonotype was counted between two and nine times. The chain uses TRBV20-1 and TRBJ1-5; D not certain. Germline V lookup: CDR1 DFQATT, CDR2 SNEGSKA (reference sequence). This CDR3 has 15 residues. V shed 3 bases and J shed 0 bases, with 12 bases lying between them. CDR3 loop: CSASPGFHSNQPQHF. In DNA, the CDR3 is TGCAGTGCTAGTCCGGGGTTCCATAGCAATCAGCCCCAGCATTTT.

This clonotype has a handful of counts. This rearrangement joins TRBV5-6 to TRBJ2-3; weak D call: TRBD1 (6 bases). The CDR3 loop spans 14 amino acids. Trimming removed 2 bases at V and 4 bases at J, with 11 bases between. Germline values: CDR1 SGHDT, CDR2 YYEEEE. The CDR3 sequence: CASSLRGTADTQYF. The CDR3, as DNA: TGTGCCAGCAGCTTAAGGGGGACGGCAGATACGCAGTATTTT.

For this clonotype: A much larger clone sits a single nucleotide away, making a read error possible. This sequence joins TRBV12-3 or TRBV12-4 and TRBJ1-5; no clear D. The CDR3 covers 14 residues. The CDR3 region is CACSRQYSNQPQHF. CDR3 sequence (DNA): TGTGCCTGCAGTCGACAATATAGCAATCAGCCCCAGCATTTT.

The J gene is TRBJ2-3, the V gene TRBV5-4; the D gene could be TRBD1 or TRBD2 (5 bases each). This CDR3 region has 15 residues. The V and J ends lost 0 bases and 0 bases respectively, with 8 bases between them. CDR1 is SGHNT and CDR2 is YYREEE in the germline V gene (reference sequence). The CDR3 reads CASSLAGDSTDTQYF. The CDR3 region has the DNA TGTGCCAGCAGCTTGGCCGGGGACAGCACAGATACGCAGTATTTT. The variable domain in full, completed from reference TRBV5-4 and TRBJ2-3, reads ETGVTQSPTHLIKTRGQQVTLRCSSQSGHNTVSWYQQALGQGPQFIFQYYREEENGRGNFPPRFSGLQFPNYSSELNVNALELDDSALYLCASSLAGDSTDTQYFGPGTRLTVL.

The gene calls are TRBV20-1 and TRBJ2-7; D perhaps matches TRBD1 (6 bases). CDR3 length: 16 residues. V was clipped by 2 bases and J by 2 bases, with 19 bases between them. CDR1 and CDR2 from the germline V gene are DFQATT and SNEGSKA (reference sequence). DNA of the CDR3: TGCAGTGCTAGAATTCGCGAGGGGGAACGGGCCTACGAGCAGTACTTC. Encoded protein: CSARIREGERAYEQYF.